This T cell receptor (beta chain) came from a study of T-cell memory formation after mild COVID-19 (dated by TCRdb to 2020 to 2022). As for the study more broadly: Most TCR sequence clusters were specific to one of the two donors. In a couple of donors, T-cell clones that expanded and contracted after mild COVID-19 were followed by sequencing TCRalpha and TCRbeta repertoires longitudinally. Two young, previously healthy adult volunteers, one female and one male, were included in the cohort.

Overall study results and their limits: The detection of some responding clones in pre-infection memory suggests that pre-existing cross-reactive memory T cells joined the SARS-CoV-2 response. The study covered only a couple of mild cases, and larger cohorts including severe cases with pre-infection samples were considered necessary. Balanced CD4/CD8 phenotypes were observed for clones contracting from day 15 to 85, whereas a bias towards CD4+ was observed for a second wave of clones expanding from day 15 to 37. SARS-CoV-2 specificity of the second-wave clones peaking on day 37 was not confirmed. Contracting CD4+ clones were found mainly in CM and EM memory subsets, while CD8+ clones were enriched in EMRA.

Sequenced on an Illumina NovaSeq 6000. Using 5'RACE with constant-segment primers, TCRalpha and TCRbeta cDNA libraries were constructed, with sample barcodes and unique molecular identifiers added in the process. RNA was extracted from every sample with Trizol reagent. Libraries were amplified in two PCR steps, with a second sample barcode and Illumina TruSeq adapters added in the second step. Sequencing of libraries was performed on an Illumina NovaSeq with 2 x 150 bp paired-end reads. Per the source publication's procedure: With migec v1.2.7, reads were demultiplexed and then collapsed into UMI-guided consensus sequences. Using mixcr v2.1.11, UMI consensuses were aligned to TRA and TRB V and J templates and then assembled into clonotypes. Clonotypes were classified as expanded or contracted when called significant by both edgeR and NoisET, with noise models trained on biological replicates. edgeR calls used a false discovery rate-adjusted p below 0.01 and a log2 fold-change threshold of 1. As an exploratory analysis of dynamics, max-normalized trajectories of the 1000 most abundant clonotypes were examined by PCA with hierarchical clustering. Each responding clone was given a CD4 or CD8 phenotype based on the CD4+ and CD8+ repertoires, which had been sequenced separately. In-frame beta chains were kept once TCRdb had trimmed the public reads at Q25 with fastp and called clones with MiXCR. Every CDR3 protein is listed once, alongside the most common genes and DNA of its rows. The V and J calls and clone size come from TCRdb's table, not from the authors' own analysis. Present in this sample are 350,000 to 400,000 distinct CDR3 sequences, roughly 14% of which were seen just once. The ten most abundant clones make up roughly 22% of the sample.

V is trimmed back by 1 base and J by 2 bases, and the junction contains 7 bases that no gene match accounts for. Looking up the germline V gene yields CDR1 LGHNA and CDR2 YSLEER. From cysteine to phenylalanine, the CDR3 is 16 amino acids long. The CDR3 DNA has 48 bases and is translated from base 1. There are many counts of this clonotype. This clone's antigen is unknown. Base qualities are not provided; no much larger clone lies one nucleotide away. Ficoll-Paque density gradient centrifugation was the method used to isolate PBMCs. The chain employs TRBV4-3 and TRBJ2-5; 7 central bases correspond to TRBD2. Specimen: PBMCs or a T cell subset sorted from them (not recorded which). The sequence was collected from a man younger than 35 who had mild COVID-19 (a few samples of this study predate the infection). The sample titles of this study are shuffled in the database, so cell type and time point are left out; the donor was told from shared clones. The DNA sequence is TGCGCCAGCAGCCAAGTTATTTTGGGGGGGCAAGAGACCCAGTACTTC. It translates to CASSQVILGGQETQYF.